There are a few counts of the clone carrying this T cell receptor beta chain. Its cognate antigen is unknown. The sample originates from a study of response to subunit inactivated influenza vaccine. Study-wide results and limits: Authors suggested each seasonal flu vaccination may recruit only limited numbers of new T cells.

One entry per CDR3 protein results from TCRdb running MiXCR on the RT-PCR reads. The table lists around 480,000 distinct CDR3 sequences, 16% of them singletons. The sequence derives from a man in his fifties or sixties who received an inactivated influenza vaccine. The sample consisted of CD4+ T cells sorted from PBMCs, taken around 25 months after vaccination.

The CDR3 protein is CASSLTGQGAEQYF. In DNA form, the CDR3 reads TGTGCCAGCAGTTTAACTGGACAGGGCGCCGAGCAGTACTTC. The chain uses TRBV12-3 or TRBV12-4 and TRBJ2-7, with 8 bases identical to TRBD1. Trimming at V came to 2 bases and at J to 6 bases, leaving 6 bases not matched to a gene. The CDR3 contains 14 residues.